This TCR beta chain was retrieved from a study of T cells in Graves' hyperthyroidism and ophthalmopathy. Findings of the study overall: The model identified upcoming ophthalmopathy a median approximately six months ahead of onset.

Comments on this clonotype: What it binds is not known. This may be a read error, as it is one base from a much larger clone.

With a duration under 2 months, the hyperthyroidism was newly diagnosed in patients aged 18 to 65. Amplified TCR beta CDR3 regions came from RNA transcripts. First-round RT-PCR targeting the TCR CDR3 was performed with the HTBI primer set. MiXCR was run by TCRdb on the multiplex PCR reads, yielding one entry per CDR3 protein. The table lists under 300,000 distinct CDR3 sequences, about an eighth of them singletons. The specimen was blood. The TCR was taken from a woman aged 30 to 39 with Graves' hyperthyroidism that later progressed to Graves' ophthalmopathy.

The CDR3 protein is CASSVGTSWSETQYF. CDR3 sequence (DNA): TGTGCCAGCAGCGTAGGGACTAGCTGGAGCGAGACCCAGTACTTC. The rearrangement joins TRBV9 to TRBJ2-5; TRBD2 agrees at 8 bases. Germline lookup yields CDR1 SGDLS and CDR2 YYNGEE. The trim removed 0 bases at V and 5 bases at J, leaving 6 bases unmatched. CDR3 size: 15 residues.